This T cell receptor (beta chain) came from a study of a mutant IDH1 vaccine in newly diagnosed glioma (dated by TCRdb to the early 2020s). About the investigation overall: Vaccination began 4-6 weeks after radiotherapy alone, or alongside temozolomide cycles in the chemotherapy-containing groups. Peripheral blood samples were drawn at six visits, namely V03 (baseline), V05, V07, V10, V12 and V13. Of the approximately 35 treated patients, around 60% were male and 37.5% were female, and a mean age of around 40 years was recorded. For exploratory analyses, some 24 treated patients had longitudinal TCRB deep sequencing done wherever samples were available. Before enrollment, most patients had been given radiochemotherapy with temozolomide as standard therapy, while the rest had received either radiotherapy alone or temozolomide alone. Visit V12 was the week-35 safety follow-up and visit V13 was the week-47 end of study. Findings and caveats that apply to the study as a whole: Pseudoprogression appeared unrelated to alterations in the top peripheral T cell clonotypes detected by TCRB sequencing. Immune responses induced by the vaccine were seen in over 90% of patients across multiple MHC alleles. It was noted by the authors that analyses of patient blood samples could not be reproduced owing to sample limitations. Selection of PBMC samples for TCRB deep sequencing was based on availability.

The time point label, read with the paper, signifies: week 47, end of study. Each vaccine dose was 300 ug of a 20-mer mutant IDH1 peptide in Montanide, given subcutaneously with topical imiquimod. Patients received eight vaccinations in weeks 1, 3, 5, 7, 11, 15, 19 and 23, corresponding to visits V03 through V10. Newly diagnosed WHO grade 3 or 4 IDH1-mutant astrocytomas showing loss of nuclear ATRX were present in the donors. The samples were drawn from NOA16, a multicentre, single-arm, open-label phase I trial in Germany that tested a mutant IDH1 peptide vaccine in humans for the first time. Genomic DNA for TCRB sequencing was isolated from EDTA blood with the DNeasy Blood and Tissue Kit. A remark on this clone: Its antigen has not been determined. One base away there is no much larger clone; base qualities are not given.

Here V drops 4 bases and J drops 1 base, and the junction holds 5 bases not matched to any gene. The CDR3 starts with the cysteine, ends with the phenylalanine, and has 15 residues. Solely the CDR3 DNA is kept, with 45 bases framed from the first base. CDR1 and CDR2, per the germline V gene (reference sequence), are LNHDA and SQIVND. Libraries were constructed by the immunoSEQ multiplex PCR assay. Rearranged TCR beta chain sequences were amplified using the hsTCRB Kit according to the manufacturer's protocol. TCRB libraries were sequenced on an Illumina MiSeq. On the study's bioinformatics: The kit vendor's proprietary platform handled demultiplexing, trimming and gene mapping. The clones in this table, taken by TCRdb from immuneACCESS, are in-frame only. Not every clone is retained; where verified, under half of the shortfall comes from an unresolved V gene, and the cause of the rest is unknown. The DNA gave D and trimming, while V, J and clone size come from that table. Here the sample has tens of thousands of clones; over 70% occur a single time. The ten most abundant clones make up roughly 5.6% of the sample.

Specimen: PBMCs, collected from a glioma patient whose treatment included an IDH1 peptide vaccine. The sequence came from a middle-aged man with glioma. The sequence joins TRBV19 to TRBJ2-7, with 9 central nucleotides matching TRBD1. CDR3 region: CASSTPGQGSYEQYF. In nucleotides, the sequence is TGTGCCAGTAGTACACCGGGACAGGGTTCCTACGAGCAGTACTTC.